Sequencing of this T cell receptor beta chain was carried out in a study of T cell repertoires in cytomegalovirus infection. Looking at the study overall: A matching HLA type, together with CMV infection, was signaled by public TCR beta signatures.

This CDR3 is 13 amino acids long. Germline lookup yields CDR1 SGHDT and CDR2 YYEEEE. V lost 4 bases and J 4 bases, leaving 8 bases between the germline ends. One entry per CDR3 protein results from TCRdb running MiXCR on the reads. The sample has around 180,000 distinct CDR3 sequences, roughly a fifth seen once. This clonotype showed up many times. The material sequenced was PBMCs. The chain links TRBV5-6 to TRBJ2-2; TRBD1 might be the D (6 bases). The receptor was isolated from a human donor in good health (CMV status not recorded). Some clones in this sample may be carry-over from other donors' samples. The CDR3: CASSGQFTGELFF. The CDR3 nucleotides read TGTGCCAGCAGCGGACAGTTCACCGGGGAGCTGTTTTTT.